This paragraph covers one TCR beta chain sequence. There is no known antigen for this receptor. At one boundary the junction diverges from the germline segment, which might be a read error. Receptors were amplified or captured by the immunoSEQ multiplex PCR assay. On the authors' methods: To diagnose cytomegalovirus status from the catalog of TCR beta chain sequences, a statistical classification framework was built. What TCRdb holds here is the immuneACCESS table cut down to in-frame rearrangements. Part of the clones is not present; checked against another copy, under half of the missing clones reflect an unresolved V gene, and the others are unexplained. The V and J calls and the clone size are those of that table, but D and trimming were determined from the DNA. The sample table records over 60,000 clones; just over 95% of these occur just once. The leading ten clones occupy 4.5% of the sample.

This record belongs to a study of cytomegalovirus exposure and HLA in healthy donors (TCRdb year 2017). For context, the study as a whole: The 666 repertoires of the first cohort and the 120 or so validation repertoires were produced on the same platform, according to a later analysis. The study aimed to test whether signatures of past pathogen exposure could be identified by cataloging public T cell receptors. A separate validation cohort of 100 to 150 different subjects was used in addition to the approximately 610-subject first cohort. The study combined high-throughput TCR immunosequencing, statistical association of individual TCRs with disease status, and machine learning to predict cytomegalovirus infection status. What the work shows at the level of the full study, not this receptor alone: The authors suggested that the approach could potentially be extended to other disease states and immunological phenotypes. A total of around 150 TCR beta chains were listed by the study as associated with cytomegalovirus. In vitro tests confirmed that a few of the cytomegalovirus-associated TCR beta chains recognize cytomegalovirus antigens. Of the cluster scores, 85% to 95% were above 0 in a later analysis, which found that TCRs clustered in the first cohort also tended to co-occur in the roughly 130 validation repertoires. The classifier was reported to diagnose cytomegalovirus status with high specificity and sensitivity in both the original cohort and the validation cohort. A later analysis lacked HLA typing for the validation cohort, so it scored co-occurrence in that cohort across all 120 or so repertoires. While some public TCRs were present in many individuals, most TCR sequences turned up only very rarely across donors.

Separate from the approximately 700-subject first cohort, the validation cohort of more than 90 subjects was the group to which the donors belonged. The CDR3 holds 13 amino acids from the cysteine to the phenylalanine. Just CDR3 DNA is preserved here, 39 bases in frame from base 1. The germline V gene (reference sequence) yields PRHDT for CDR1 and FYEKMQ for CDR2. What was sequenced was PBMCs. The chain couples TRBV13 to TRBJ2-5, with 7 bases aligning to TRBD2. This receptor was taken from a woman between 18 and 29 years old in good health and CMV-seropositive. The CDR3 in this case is CASSLWDYPFPDF. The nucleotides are TGTGCCAGCAGCTTATGGGACTACCCCTTTCCGGACTTC.